This T cell receptor beta chain was captured by sequencing in a study of blood T cell repertoires in COVID-19. At the level of the study: COVID-19 samples, acute and convalescent, were from the United States, Italy and Spain. In each case, the material was cDNA or gDNA derived from T cells, B-cell-depleted T cells, or PBMCs.

This clone was seen once. CDR1 MNHNY and CDR2 SVGAGI come from the germline V gene (reference sequence). Trimming removed 5 bases from V and 7 bases from J; junction bases left unmatched: 17. CDR3 length: 17 residues. In the original workflow: Reference gene primer amplification in the assay estimated nucleated cell counts. Only in-frame clones appear in the TCRdb table, and some are missing; sequencing was by immunoSEQ multiplex PCR. The D gene and trimming were derived from the DNA, and the V and J assignments and clone size from that table. The sample carries some 320,000 clones, almost 85% recorded once.

Sequencing used peripheral blood. The chain employs TRBV6-6 and TRBJ2-7, with 10 bases fitting TRBD1. This TCR came from a human donor in a cohort sampled during active COVID-19. This CDR3 is CASSRPRTGGIEEEQYF. The CDR3 nucleotides are TGTGCCAGCAGTCGACCAAGGACAGGGGGAATCGAAGAAGAGCAGTACTTC.